This T cell receptor beta chain originates from a study of T cells after yellow fever vaccination. Study-wide background: SMART-Seq v4 Ultra Low Input prepared libraries from low-cell fractions. Study observations and caveats: The booster response re-showed most primary clones: around 95% CD4, around 87% CD8. Some clonotypes were seen in both the CD4 and the CD8 compartments. These made up a small share and likely arose from convergent recombination.

Universal primer sites and UMIs were introduced during 5'RACE template-switching synthesis of TCR cDNA. One entry per CDR3 protein results from TCRdb running MiXCR on the 5' RACE reads. The sample holds 300,000 or so distinct CDR3 sequences, approximately 12% seen once. Germline-derived CDR1 and CDR2 are LGHDT and YNNKEL (reference sequence). With V trimmed by 1 base and J by 2 bases, 10 bases remained unmatched. The CDR3 runs to 17 residues. Concerning this clonotype: Its specificity is not known.

The J gene is TRBJ2-7, the V gene TRBV3-1; 8 nucleotides agree with TRBD2. The sample was CD4+ T cells sorted from PBMCs, taken 45 days after the yellow fever booster vaccination. The receptor's source is a man under 40 who received the YFV17D yellow fever vaccine. The CDR3 loop is CASSQVTLSGIPYEQYF. The CDR3 coding sequence is TGTGCCAGCAGCCAAGTCACACTTAGCGGGATCCCCTACGAGCAGTACTTC.